The 5 T cell receptor beta chains presented below share a single source sample, sequenced in a study of human T cells and chemical hapten exposure. TCRdb passed the RACE reads through MiXCR, listing each CDR3 protein once. The sample has roughly 24,000 distinct CDR3 sequences, 8.5% to 9.5% seen once; the top ten hold approximately 6.9%. Time point: patch test 2, 6 weeks after DPC sensitization. Documented treatment: therapeutic diphenylcyclopropenone sensitization with weekly scalp DPC. This sample comprised whole blood, obtained in connection with sensitization to the hapten diphenylcyclopropenone (DPC). These receptors were collected from a man younger than 40 with alopecia areata. Some clones in this sample may be carry-over from other donors' samples.

At least ten counts were recorded for this clonotype. The chain recombines TRBV12-3 or TRBV12-4 with TRBJ1-3; TRBD1 agrees at 8 bases. Germline trimming cut 5 bases from V and 9 bases from J; bases unmatched to any gene: 12. This CDR3 is built from 15 residues. CDR3 region: CASSHDRGREGTIYF. The CDR3, as DNA: TGTGCCAGCAGTCACGACAGGGGCCGTGAGGGCACCATATATTTT.

J is TRBJ2-1 and V is TRBV29-1, with 11 bases matching TRBD2. The CDR3 contains 15 residues. Per the germline V gene, CDR1 is SQVTM and CDR2 is ANQGSEA. Trimming at V came to 2 bases and at J to 5 bases, leaving 5 bases not matched to a gene. CDR3 protein: CSVEPLAGANNEQFF. DNA for the CDR3: TGCAGCGTTGAACCACTAGCGGGAGCTAACAATGAGCAGTTCTTC.

The table lists this clonotype with many counts. This chain joins TRBV10-3 and TRBJ2-7; the D gene is possibly TRBD1 (5 bases). This CDR3 contains 13 residues. The ends were cut back, 4 bases at V and 2 bases at J, with 9 bases in the middle. Germline loops: CDR1 ENHRY, CDR2 SYGVKD. The CDR3 DNA sequence: TGTGCCATCAGTGCCAGGGAAGCCTACGAGCAGTACTTC. It codes for CAISAREAYEQYF.

In its sample, this clonotype was seen many times. The chain joins TRBV14 to TRBJ1-1; 8 nucleotides agree with TRBD1. The CDR3 runs to 15 residues. J was trimmed by 4 bases and V by 2 bases; bases with no gene match: 6. Germline V CDR1 and CDR2: SGHDN, FVKESK. The CDR3 protein is CASSQQGAVGTEAFF. In DNA, the CDR3 is TGTGCCAGCAGCCAACAGGGGGCCGTCGGCACTGAAGCTTTCTTT.

This clonotype has at least ten counts. V usage is TRBV6-1 and J usage is TRBJ2-1; TRBD1 aligns across 7 bases. The trim removed 7 bases at V and 7 bases at J, leaving 10 bases unmatched. The CDR3 has 14 amino acids. The germline V gene has CDR1 MNHNS and CDR2 SASEGT. CDR3 in DNA: TGTGCCAGCAAACCCGGGACAGACATGAATGAGCAGTTCTTC. This translates into CASKPGTDMNEQFF.